This TCR beta chain derives from a study of blood T cell repertoires in COVID-19. Turning to the study itself: T cells, B-cell-depleted T cells, or PBMCs supplied cDNA or gDNA.

Clones were read by immunoSEQ multiplex PCR, and TCRdb kept only the in-frame ones, dropping some. The sample lists about 110,000 clones, over 75% occurring once. CDR3 length: 14 residues. Germline assignment: CDR1 SNHLY and CDR2 FYNNEI. The V end was cut by 5 bases, the J end by 7 bases, with 17 bases between. Source material: peripheral blood. This clonotype was sampled from a human donor in a cohort sampled during active COVID-19. The chain recombines TRBV2 with TRBJ1-1; TRBD1 might be the D (6 bases). The CDR3 DNA sequence: TGTGCCAGCAGTCAATCATCGACAGGCGGTGAAGCTTTCTTT. This sequence encodes CASSQSSTGGEAFF.